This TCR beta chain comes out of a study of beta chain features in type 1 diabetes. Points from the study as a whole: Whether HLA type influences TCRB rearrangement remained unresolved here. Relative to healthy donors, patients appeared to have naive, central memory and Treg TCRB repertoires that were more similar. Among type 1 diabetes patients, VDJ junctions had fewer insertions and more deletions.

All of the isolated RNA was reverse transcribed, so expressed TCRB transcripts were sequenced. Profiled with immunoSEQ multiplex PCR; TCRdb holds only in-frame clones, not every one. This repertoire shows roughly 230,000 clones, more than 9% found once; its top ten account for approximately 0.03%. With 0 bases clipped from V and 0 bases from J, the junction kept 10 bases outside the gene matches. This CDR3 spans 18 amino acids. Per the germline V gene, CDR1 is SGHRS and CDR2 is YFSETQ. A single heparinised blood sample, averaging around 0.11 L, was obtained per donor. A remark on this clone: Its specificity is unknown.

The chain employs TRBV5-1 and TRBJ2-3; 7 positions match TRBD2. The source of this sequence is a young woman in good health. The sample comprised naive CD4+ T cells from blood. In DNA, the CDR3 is TGCGCCAGCAGCTTGGCGGGTGGGACTACCCTGAGCACAGATACGCAGTATTTT. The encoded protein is CASSLAGGTTLSTDTQYF.